The clone carrying this T cell receptor (beta chain) was seen a few times. This sample stems from a study of blood T cell repertoires in COVID-19. Across the whole study: The United States, Italy and Spain were the sources of the acute and convalescent COVID-19 samples. PBMCs, B-cell-depleted T cells, or T cells were the source of the cDNA or gDNA that made up the material.

This table comes from immunoSEQ multiplex PCR, and its TCRdb copy is limited to in-frame clones, with some not included. This sample yields 200,000 to 250,000 clones, of which about 90% are seen a single time; roughly 2.5% belongs to the top ten. Patients at the Seattle site were enrolled during active infection and followed longitudinally. Germline CDR1 reads LGHNT; CDR2 reads FRNRAP. Trimming pared 0 bases from V and 7 bases from J, leaving 15 bases between. CDR3 length: 16 residues. This TCR was sampled from a young man with COVID-19, enrolled during active disease. The chain couples TRBV12-5 to TRBJ2-2, with a possible D match to TRBD1 (7 bases). The sequenced sample consisted of peripheral blood. CDR3 residues: CASGLVRQGGDGELFF. DNA for the CDR3: TGTGCTAGTGGTTTGGTACGACAGGGCGGGGACGGGGAGCTGTTTTTT.